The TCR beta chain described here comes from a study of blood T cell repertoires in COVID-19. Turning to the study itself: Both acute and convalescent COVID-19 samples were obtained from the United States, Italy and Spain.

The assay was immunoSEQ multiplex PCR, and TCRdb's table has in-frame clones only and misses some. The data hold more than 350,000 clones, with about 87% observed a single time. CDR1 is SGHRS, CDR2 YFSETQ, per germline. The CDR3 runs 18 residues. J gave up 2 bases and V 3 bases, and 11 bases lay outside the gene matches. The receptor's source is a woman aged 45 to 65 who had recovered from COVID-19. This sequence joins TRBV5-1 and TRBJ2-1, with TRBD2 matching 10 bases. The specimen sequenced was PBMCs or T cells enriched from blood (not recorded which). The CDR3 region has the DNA TGCGCCAGCAGCTACTATGGACTAGCGGCGTTACCCTACAATGAGCAGTTCTTC. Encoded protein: CASSYYGLAALPYNEQFF.